The 13 T cell receptor beta chains given below trace back to one sample, sequenced in a study of blood T cell repertoires in COVID-19. The table came from immunoSEQ multiplex PCR; TCRdb's copy has only in-frame clones and leaves some out. The repertoire includes 390,000 or so clones, roughly 90% of them detected once, and roughly 1.4% sits in the top ten. The sequenced sample was peripheral blood. These receptors originate from a woman in her 30s with active or convalescent COVID-19.

Comment on this clone: In the same sample, other DNA sequences code for this CDR3. The CDR3 loop reads CASSSLYEQYF. CDR3 sequence (DNA): TGTGCCAGCAGTTCTCTCTACGAGCAGTACTTC. This sequence joins TRBV6-5 and TRBJ2-7; no clear D. Germline CDR1 reads MNHEY; CDR2 reads SVGAGI. With 4 bases removed from V and 3 bases from J, the gap between germline ends came to 4 bases. The CDR3 sequence is 11 residues long.

This sequence joins TRBV4-1 and TRBJ1-5, with TRBD1 identical over 9 bases. Germline V lookup: CDR1 MGHRA, CDR2 YSYEKL. This CDR3 has 21 residues. The V and J ends lost 2 bases and 0 bases, in that order; junction bases with no gene match: 17. The CDR3 bases are TGCGCCAGCAGCCAATCCTTACAGGGGGCAAACCGTCTGGGTAGCAATCAGCCCCAGCATTTT. Protein sequence: CASSQSLQGANRLGSNQPQHF.

This chain uses TRBV9 with TRBJ1-1; D may be TRBD1 (5 bases). Germline V gives CDR1 SGDLS, CDR2 YYNGEE. V was clipped by 0 bases and J by 6 bases, with 12 bases between them. This CDR3 spans 14 amino acids. The CDR3 loop is CASSVEIQGPEAFF. CDR3 DNA: TGTGCCAGCAGCGTAGAGATCCAGGGCCCTGAAGCTTTCTTT.

The CDR3 loop is CASIKRGLEETQYF. In nucleotides, the CDR3 is TGTGCCAGCATCAAACGTGGACTAGAAGAGACCCAGTACTTC. V usage is TRBV5-6 and J usage is TRBJ2-5; TRBD2 agrees at 7 bases. J gave up 3 bases and V 6 bases, and 8 bases lay outside the gene matches. Germline CDR1 is SGHDT and CDR2 is YYEEEE. The CDR3 has 14 residues.

The chain is built from TRBV19 and TRBJ2-3, with no clear D. Germline V gene sequence: CDR1 LNHDA, CDR2 SQIVND (reference sequence). The ends were cut back, 8 bases at V and 0 bases at J, with 9 bases in the middle. CDR3 size: 13 residues. CDR3 DNA sequence: TGTGCCAGTGGAGTATGGAGCACAGATACGCAGTATTTT. Translation: CASGVWSTDTQYF.

This chain links TRBV7-6 with TRBJ2-2; 8 bases are shared with TRBD1. The trim removed 0 bases at V and 4 bases at J, leaving 4 bases unmatched. CDR1 and CDR2 from the germline V gene are SGHVS and FNYEAQ. CDR3 length: 16 amino acids. The CDR3 reads CASSLAQGAVTGELFF. The CDR3 bases are TGTGCCAGCAGCTTAGCGCAGGGGGCTGTCACCGGGGAGCTGTTTTTT.

V is TRBV7-9 and J is TRBJ1-1; 10 nucleotides align to TRBD1. CDR1 is SEHNR, CDR2 FQNEAQ, per germline (reference sequence). This CDR3 has 18 residues. V was clipped by 3 bases and J by 4 bases; unmatched bases: 14. CDR3 region: CASSLLFMTGGRGTEAFF. DNA of the CDR3: TGTGCCAGCAGCTTGTTGTTTATGACAGGGGGCAGAGGCACTGAAGCTTTCTTT.

CDR3 loop: CASSLSPGQHYGYTF. CDR3 coding DNA: TGTGCCAGCAGTTTAAGCCCGGGACAGCACTATGGCTACACCTTC. This chain uses TRBV28 with TRBJ1-2, with 7 positions matching TRBD1. With V trimmed by 2 bases and J by 3 bases, 6 bases remained unmatched. The CDR3 has 15 amino acids. The germline CDR1 and CDR2 sequences are MDHEN and SYDVKM.

This sequence joins TRBV4-1 and TRBJ2-1; D gene ambiguous. CDR1 and CDR2 (germline): MGHRA, YSYEKL. V was clipped by 1 base and J by 2 bases, with 15 bases between them. The CDR3 extends over 17 amino acids. CDR3 loop: CASSQAPSILAYNEQFF. The CDR3 DNA is TGCGCCAGCAGCCAAGCCCCTTCTATCCTGGCCTACAATGAGCAGTTCTTC.

The chain carries TRBV20-1 and TRBJ2-7; a weak D match, TRBD1 (6 bases). The CDR3 consists of 13 residues. Trimming took 3 bases from V and 2 from J, leaving 11 bases between them. Germline V lookup: CDR1 DFQATT, CDR2 SNEGSKA (reference sequence). The CDR3 nucleotides read TGCAGTGCTAGTCCGACAGGTACCTACGAGCAGTACTTC. Translation gives CSASPTGTYEQYF.

The chain employs TRBV27 and TRBJ1-3; 8 nucleotides align to TRBD1. CDR1 and CDR2 from the germline V gene are MNHEY and SMNVEV (reference sequence). V lost 5 bases to trimming and J lost 3 bases; unmatched junction nucleotides: 3. This CDR3 comprises 14 residues. CDR3 coding DNA: TGTGCCAGCAGTCCAGACAGGGGTGGAAACACCATATATTTT. The encoded protein is CASSPDRGGNTIYF.

Only a few counts were recorded for this clone. The chain joins TRBV19 to TRBJ2-2; 10 bases align to TRBD2. Germline CDR1 and CDR2: LNHDA and SQIVND (reference sequence). Unmatched junction bases numbered 10, after V lost 7 bases and J lost 5 bases. The CDR3 covers 16 residues. CDR3 coding DNA: TGTGCCAGTAACACCCAGCGGGGGGGCCGGACCGGGGAGCTGTTTTTT. Protein: CASNTQRGGRTGELFF.

V gene TRBV18 combines with J gene TRBJ2-3; maybe TRBD1 (6 bases). The length of the CDR3 is 13 residues. Germline V gives CDR1 KGHSH, CDR2 LQKENI. V lost 5 bases and J lost 6, with 12 bases in between. CDR3 sequence reads: CASSEDSWDTQYF. The CDR3 DNA is TGTGCCAGCTCAGAGGACAGCTGGGATACGCAGTATTTT.